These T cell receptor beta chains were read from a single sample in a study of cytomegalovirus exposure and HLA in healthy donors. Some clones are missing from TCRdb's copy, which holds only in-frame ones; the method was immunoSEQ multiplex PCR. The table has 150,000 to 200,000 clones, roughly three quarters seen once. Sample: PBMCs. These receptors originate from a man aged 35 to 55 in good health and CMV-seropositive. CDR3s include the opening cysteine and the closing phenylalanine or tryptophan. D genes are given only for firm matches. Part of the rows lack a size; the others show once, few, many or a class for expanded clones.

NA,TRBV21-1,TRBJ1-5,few,CASSKVGENQPQHF,TGTGCCAGCAGCAAAGTTGGGGAGAATCAGCCCCAGCATTTT
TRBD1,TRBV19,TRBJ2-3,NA,CASSKQGQGRADTQYF,TGTGCCAGTAGTAAACAAGGACAGGGGAGGGCAGATACGCAGTATTTT
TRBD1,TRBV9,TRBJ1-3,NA,CASSVGRGRMAGNTIYF,TGTGCCAGCAGCGTAGGGAGGGGGCGAATGGCTGGAAACACCATATATTTT
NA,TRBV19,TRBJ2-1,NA,CASSVHLYNEQFF,TGTGCCAGTTCGGTGCACCTCTACAATGAGCAGTTCTTC
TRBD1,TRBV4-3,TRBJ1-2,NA,CASSRDRGVNYGYTF,TGCGCCAGCAGCCGAGACAGGGGAGTGAACTATGGCTACACCTTC
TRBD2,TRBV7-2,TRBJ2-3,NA,CASRPSGGVRDTQYF,TGTGCCAGCAGACCTAGCGGGGGGGTGAGAGATACGCAGTATTTT
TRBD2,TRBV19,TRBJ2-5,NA,CASSISGGSPWETQYF,TGTGCCAGTAGTATAAGCGGGGGCAGCCCGTGGGAGACCCAGTACTTC
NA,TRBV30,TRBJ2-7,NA,CAWSVRRASYEQYF,TGTGCCTGGAGTGTACGCAGGGCCTCCTACGAGCAGTACTTC
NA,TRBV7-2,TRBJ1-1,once,CASSLSGFNTEAFF,TGTGCCAGCAGTCTTTCCGGGTTTAACACTGAAGCTTTCTTT
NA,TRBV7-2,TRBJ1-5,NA,CASSFKSDSYYQPQHF,TGTGCCAGCAGCTTTAAATCGGACAGCTATTATCAGCCCCAGCATTTT
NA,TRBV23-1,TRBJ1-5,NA,CASSQSTGMTQPQHF,TGCGCCAGCAGTCAATCTACAGGTATGACTCAGCCCCAGCATTTT
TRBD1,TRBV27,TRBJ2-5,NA,CASSLGLSRTGVGEETQYF,TGTGCCAGCAGTTTAGGGTTGAGCCGGACAGGGGTGGGGGAAGAGACCCAGTACTTC
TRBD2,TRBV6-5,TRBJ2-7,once,CASGRGSGGNEQYF,TGTGCCAGCGGCCGAGGGAGCGGGGGGAACGAGCAGTACTTC
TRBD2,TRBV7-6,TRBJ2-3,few,CASSPGTSGGRLDTQYF,TGTGCCAGCAGCCCCGGGACTAGCGGGGGGCGGTTAGATACGCAGTATTTT
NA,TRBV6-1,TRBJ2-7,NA,CASTLGSGPYEQYF,TGTGCCAGCACCTTGGGCAGCGGGCCCTACGAGCAGTACTTC
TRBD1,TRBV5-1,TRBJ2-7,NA,CVSSSTGTGPNEQYF,TGCGTCAGCAGCAGCACCGGGACAGGACCTAACGAGCAGTACTTC
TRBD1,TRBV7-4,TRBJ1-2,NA,CASSLESTGEKGYTF,TGTGCCAGCAGCTTAGAGTCTACAGGGGAGAAAGGCTACACCTTC